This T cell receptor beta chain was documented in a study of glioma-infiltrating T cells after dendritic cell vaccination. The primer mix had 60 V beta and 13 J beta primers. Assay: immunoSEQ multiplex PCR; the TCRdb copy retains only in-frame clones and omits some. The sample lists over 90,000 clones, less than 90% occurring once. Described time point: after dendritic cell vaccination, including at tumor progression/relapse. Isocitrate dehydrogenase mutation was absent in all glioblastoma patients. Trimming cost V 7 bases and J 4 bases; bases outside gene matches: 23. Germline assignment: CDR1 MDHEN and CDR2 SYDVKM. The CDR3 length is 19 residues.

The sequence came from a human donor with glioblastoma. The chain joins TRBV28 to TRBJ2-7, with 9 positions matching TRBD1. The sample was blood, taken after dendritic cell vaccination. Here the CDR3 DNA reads TGTGCCAGCATCTACTCCGGGACAGGGAAGTCGGCTGTCGTTTACGAGCAGTACTTC. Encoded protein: CASIYSGTGKSAVVYEQYF.